This TCR beta chain was identified in a study of shared clonotypes between healthy human individuals. This CDR3 has 11 residues. The germline CDR1 and CDR2 sequences are LNHNV and YYDKDF (reference sequence). Trimming stripped 5 bases from V and 4 bases from J, with 6 bases between. Worth noting for this clone: Other nucleotide sequences in the sample specify the same CDR3.

Sequencing was performed with immunoSEQ multiplex PCR; in TCRdb, only in-frame clones are kept and a portion is missing. The table records some 2,100,000 clones, 93% of them present only once. Naive CD8 cells lacked CD45RO and underwent positive selection for CCR7, leaving out terminally differentiated effector memory CD45RA+ cells. Material for sequencing was naive CD8+ T cells from PBMCs. This receptor was taken from a man aged 18 to 29 in good health. Some clones in this sample may be carry-over from other donors' samples. The chain links TRBV15 to TRBJ2-7; possible D gene TRBD1, 5 bases. The CDR3 loop reads CATSSGYEQYF. DNA of the CDR3: TGTGCCACCAGCTCAGGGTACGAGCAGTACTTC.